The 26 T cell receptor beta chains in this list originate from one sample, sequenced in a study of blood T cell repertoires in COVID-19. Assay: immunoSEQ multiplex PCR; the TCRdb copy retains only in-frame clones and omits some. The repertoire has over 200,000 clones, about 88% of them found once; the top ten carry roughly 2.5%. Specimen: peripheral blood. These receptors came from a woman between 55 and 75 years old with acute or convalescent COVID-19.

The chain carries TRBV6-1 and TRBJ2-7; 9 positions match TRBD1. The length of the CDR3 is 15 residues. The germline V gene has CDR1 MNHNS and CDR2 SASEGT. After removal of 5 bases from V and 2 bases from J, the junction contained 7 bases not matched to a gene. This CDR3 is CASSFTQGAAYEQYF. The CDR3 DNA reads TGTGCCAGCAGTTTCACACAGGGGGCGGCCTACGAGCAGTACTTC.

The chain employs TRBV20-1 and TRBJ1-2; D uncertain. CDR1 is DFQATT and CDR2 is SNEGSKA in the germline V gene (reference sequence). This CDR3 is built from 12 residues. V lost 3 bases to trimming and J lost 6 bases, with 11 bases between them. CDR3 coding DNA: TGCAGTGCTAGTGATCTAACCCATGGCTACACCTTC. It is translated as CSASDLTHGYTF.

This rearrangement joins TRBV27 to TRBJ2-5; tentatively, D is TRBD1 (6 bases). The germline CDR1 and CDR2 sequences are MNHEY and SMNVEV (reference sequence). Trimming took off 3 bases at V and 5 bases at J, with 13 bases between the two ends. CDR3 length: 14 amino acids. The CDR3 loop reads CASSFVGAYETQYF. CDR3 in DNA: TGTGCCAGCAGTTTTGTGGGGGCGTATGAGACCCAGTACTTC.

This clone was counted at least ten times. The chain is built from TRBV5-1 and TRBJ1-5, with 11 bases aligning to TRBD1. The CDR3 has 15 amino acids. V was pared by 5 bases and J by 6 bases, with 7 bases of the junction left unmatched. CDR1 is SGHRS, CDR2 YFSETQ, per germline. DNA for the CDR3: TGCGCCAGCAGTTCAGGGACAGGGGGAACTCAGCCCCAGCATTTT. Encoded protein: CASSSGTGGTQPQHF.

The chain links TRBV5-1 to TRBJ1-1, with 7 nucleotides matching TRBD1. The CDR3 runs to 18 residues. Germline V gene data show CDR1 as SGHRS and CDR2 as YFSETQ. J lost 0 bases, V lost 1 base, and 12 bases had no gene match. The CDR3 reads CASSLMARQGFMNTEAFF. CDR3 DNA: TGCGCCAGCAGCTTGATGGCCCGACAGGGCTTCATGAACACTGAAGCTTTCTTT.

The chain couples TRBV9 to TRBJ2-7; TRBD2 might be the D (5 bases). This CDR3 region has 15 residues. The V and J ends lost 0 bases and 2 bases respectively, with 12 bases between them. Germline-derived CDR1 and CDR2 are SGDLS and YYNGEE. DNA for the CDR3: TGTGCCAGCAGCGTAGGTGACCGGGAAACCTACGAGCAGTACTTC. It translates to CASSVGDRETYEQYF.

The gene calls are TRBV5-1 and TRBJ1-4; no clear D. The V end lost 7 bases, the J end lost 3 bases, and 16 bases lay between the germline ends. The CDR3 sequence is 15 residues long. Germline CDR1 and CDR2: SGHRS and YFSETQ. CDR3: CASRVQTGANEKLFF. The DNA for the CDR3 is TGCGCCAGCCGAGTCCAAACCGGGGCTAATGAAAAACTGTTTTTT. The variable domain in full, completed from reference TRBV5-1 and TRBJ1-4, reads KAGVTQTPRYLIKTRGQQVTLSCSPISGHRSVSWYQQTPGQGLQFLFEYFSETQRNKGNFPGRFSGRQFSNSRSEMNVSTLELGDSALYLCASRVQTGANEKLFFGSGTQLSVL.

This chain uses TRBV6-2 or TRBV6-3 with TRBJ1-1; possible D gene TRBD1, 6 bases. Germline V lookup: CDR1 MNHEY, CDR2 SVGEGT. CDR3 length: 14 amino acids. V lost 8 bases and J lost 4, with 17 bases in between. The CDR3 nucleotides are TGTGCCAGCCGCCCCCCAGGGGCGTTCACTGAAGCTTTCTTT. It translates to CASRPPGAFTEAFF.

This clone was observed a handful of times. V gene TRBV24-1 combines with J gene TRBJ1-4, with 10 bases that match TRBD1. Germline loops: CDR1 KGHDR, CDR2 SFDVKD. V lost 6 bases and J lost 7; bases outside the gene matches: 4. This CDR3 is built from 14 residues. CDR3 in DNA: TGTGCCACCAGTCTGACAGGGGGCGGTGAAAAACTGTTTTTT. This translates into CATSLTGGGEKLFF.

This clone was seen only once. The rearrangement joins TRBV24-1 to TRBJ2-5; tentatively, D is TRBD1 (6 bases). The CDR3 runs to 14 residues. The V and J ends lost 4 bases and 2 bases respectively, with 10 bases between them. The germline gives CDR1 KGHDR, CDR2 SFDVKD. DNA of the CDR3: TGTGCCACCAGTGACCGGACAGTACAAGAGACCCAGTACTTC. It encodes CATSDRTVQETQYF.

The J gene is TRBJ2-7, the V gene TRBV28, with 10 bases lining up with TRBD2. This CDR3 is built from 14 residues. The trim removed 8 bases at V and 4 bases at J, leaving 8 bases unmatched. The germline gives CDR1 MDHEN, CDR2 SYDVKM. The CDR3 is CASVTSGARYEQYF. Here the CDR3 DNA reads TGTGCCAGCGTAACTAGCGGGGCCCGATACGAGCAGTACTTC.

This clone was seen just once. The rearrangement uses TRBV7-8 and TRBJ2-7; 7 bases are a match to TRBD2. Losses at the gene ends were 4 bases for V and 0 bases for J; bases not matched to a gene: 15. The V gene's germline CDR1 is SGHVS and CDR2 FQNEAQ. The CDR3 consists of 18 residues. The CDR3 DNA reads as TGTGCCAGCAGCTCTGGACTAGGAGGGGAAACCAGCTCCTACGAGCAGTACTTC. Residues: CASSSGLGGETSSYEQYF.

The V and J genes are TRBV2 and TRBJ1-3; D remains unclear. The V end lost 3 bases, the J end lost 1 base, and 10 bases lay between the germline ends. Germline values: CDR1 SNHLY, CDR2 FYNNEI. The CDR3 is 15 amino acids. The CDR3: CASSDPARSGNTIYF. CDR3 in DNA: TGTGCCAGCAGTGACCCCGCCAGATCTGGAAACACCATATATTTT.

This clone was counted once. The chain carries TRBV18 and TRBJ1-3, with D unclear. The germline V gene encodes CDR1 KGHSH and CDR2 LQKENI. There are 17 residues in the CDR3. V lost 0 bases and J lost 2, with 14 bases in between. The CDR3 DNA sequence: TGTGCCAGCTCACCACCAACTGCGGTTACGGCTGGAAACACCATATATTTT. Amino acids: CASSPPTAVTAGNTIYF.

The J gene is TRBJ1-1, the V gene TRBV28; unclear D gene. CDR3 length: 15 residues. V was trimmed by 7 bases and J by 11 bases, leaving 26 bases between them. The germline CDR1 and CDR2 sequences are MDHEN and SYDVKM. As DNA, the CDR3 is TGTGCCAGCATCCCGCCAAGCAGGACTGATGGATGGGCTTTCTTT. As protein: CASIPPSRTDGWAFF.

This chain connects TRBV30 to TRBJ1-3, with D perhaps matching TRBD1 (6 bases). Deletions cut 1 base from V and 2 bases from J, with 12 bases between. Germline values: CDR1 GTSNPN, CDR2 SVGIG (reference sequence). The CDR3 consists of 15 residues. In DNA form, the CDR3 reads TGTGCCTGGAGTGCCAGGGGCTCCGCTGGAAACACCATATATTTT. It is translated as CAWSARGSAGNTIYF.

The chain is built from TRBV7-9 and TRBJ2-1, with 9 bases identical to TRBD2. Germline trimming cut 4 bases from V and 2 bases from J; bases unmatched to any gene: 3. Looked up from germline, CDR1 is SEHNR and CDR2 is FQNEAQ (reference sequence). The CDR3 runs 15 residues. The CDR3 reads CASSSGGRAYNEQFF. For the CDR3, the DNA is TGTGCCAGCAGCTCCGGCGGGAGGGCCTACAATGAGCAGTTCTTC.

This chain uses TRBV29-1 with TRBJ1-2; D perhaps matches TRBD1 (5 bases). The germline V and J ends were trimmed by 7 bases and 0 bases, with 18 bases remaining between them. Germline assignment: CDR1 SQVTM and CDR2 ANQGSEA. This CDR3 spans 15 amino acids. The chain's CDR3 is CSADLTGAANYGYTF. Here the CDR3 DNA reads TGCAGCGCGGATTTAACAGGTGCCGCTAACTATGGCTACACCTTC.

The chain links TRBV6-4 to TRBJ1-6; 9 bases agree with TRBD1. The germline CDR1 and CDR2 sequences are MRHNA and SNTAGT. The CDR3 extends over 15 amino acids. V trimming: 4 bases; J trimming: 8 bases; junction bases outside the gene matches: 6. DNA of the CDR3: TGTGCCAGCAGTGCTGGACAGGGGAGGGATTCACCCCTCCACTTT. As protein: CASSAGQGRDSPLHF.

The chain links TRBV5-1 to TRBJ2-3; the D gene is possibly TRBD1 (5 bases). V was pared by 0 bases and J by 6 bases, with 11 bases between. The CDR3 sequence is 14 residues long. Germline V gene data show CDR1 as SGHRS and CDR2 as YFSETQ. The CDR3 bases are TGCGCCAGCAGCTTGGGGCAGGGTATGGATACGCAGTATTTT. Translated: CASSLGQGMDTQYF.

Worth noting for this clone: Other DNA sequences within the sample encode an identical CDR3. The V gene is TRBV30, the J gene TRBJ2-5; tentatively, D is TRBD1 (5 bases). CDR3 length: 14 residues. The V end was cut by 2 bases, the J end by 8 bases, with 18 bases between. Germline lookup yields CDR1 GTSNPN and CDR2 SVGIG (reference sequence). The CDR3 DNA reads as TGTGCCTGGAGTTATGGGCAGGGTGGAGAAACCCAGTACTTC. Its translation is CAWSYGQGGETQYF.

This chain uses TRBV28 with TRBJ2-4, with 10 bases aligning to TRBD1. The CDR3 is 15 residues long. The V and J ends lost 2 bases and 6 bases, in that order; junction bases with no gene match: 4. Germline assignment: CDR1 MDHEN and CDR2 SYDVKM. Here the CDR3 reads CASSLLTGGANIQYF. The DNA for the CDR3 is TGTGCCAGCAGTTTACTGACAGGGGGCGCAAACATTCAGTACTTC.

The rearrangement uses TRBV5-4 and TRBJ1-1; D is unresolved. V was clipped by 2 bases and J by 4 bases, with 9 bases between them. The CDR3 loop spans 13 amino acids. Germline V gene data show CDR1 as SGHNT and CDR2 as YYREEE (reference sequence). The CDR3 sequence is CASSLNQVTEAFF. The DNA of the CDR3 is TGTGCCAGCAGCTTAAACCAGGTCACTGAAGCTTTCTTT.

This clone has a single count. CDR3 DNA: TGCGCCAGCCGACAGCTCAATCAGCCCCAGCATTTT. The encoded protein is CASRQLNQPQHF. The chain joins TRBV10-2 to TRBJ1-5, with TRBD1 as a possible D gene (5 bases). Germline values: CDR1 WSHSY, CDR2 SAAADI. The CDR3 totals 12 residues. Trimming shortened V by 8 bases and J by 3 bases, and 8 bases separated the two germline ends.

The chain recombines TRBV6-5 with TRBJ1-5; D may be TRBD1 (5 bases). The CDR3 is 14 residues long. V lost 2 bases, J lost 7 bases, and 12 bases lay in between. Germline V lookup: CDR1 MNHEY, CDR2 SVGAGI. The CDR3 spells CASSYRQGRQPQHF. The CDR3 nucleotides are TGTGCCAGCAGTTACCGGCAGGGCCGGCAGCCCCAGCATTTT.

The chain is built from TRBV2 and TRBJ1-5; maybe TRBD1 (5 bases). CDR3 length: 14 residues. The V gene's germline CDR1 is SNHLY and CDR2 FYNNEI. Trimming shortened V by 3 bases and J by 3 bases, and 9 bases separated the two germline ends. CDR3 nucleotide sequence: TGTGCCAGCAGTGACGGGGGAAACAATCAGCCCCAGCATTTT. Translation: CASSDGGNNQPQHF.